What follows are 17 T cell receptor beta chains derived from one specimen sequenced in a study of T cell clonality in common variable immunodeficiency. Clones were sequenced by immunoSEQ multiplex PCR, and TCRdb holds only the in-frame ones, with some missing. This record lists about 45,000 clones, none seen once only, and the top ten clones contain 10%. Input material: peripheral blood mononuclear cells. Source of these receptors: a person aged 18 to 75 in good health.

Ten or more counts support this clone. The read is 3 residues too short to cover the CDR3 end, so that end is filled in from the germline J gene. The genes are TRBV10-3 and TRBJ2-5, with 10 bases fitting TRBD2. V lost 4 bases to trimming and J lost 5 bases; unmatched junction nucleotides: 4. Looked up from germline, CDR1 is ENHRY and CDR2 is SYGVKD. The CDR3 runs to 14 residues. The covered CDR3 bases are TGTGCCATCAGTGGGACTAGCGGACCGGAGACC. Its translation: CAISGTSGPET. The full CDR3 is CAISGTSGPETQYF.

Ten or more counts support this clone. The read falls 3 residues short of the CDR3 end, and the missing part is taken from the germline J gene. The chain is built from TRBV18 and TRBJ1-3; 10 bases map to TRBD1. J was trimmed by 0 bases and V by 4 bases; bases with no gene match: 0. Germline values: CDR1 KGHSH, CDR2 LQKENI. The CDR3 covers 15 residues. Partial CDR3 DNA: TGTGCCAGCTCACGACAGGGGGCCTCTGGAAACACC. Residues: CASSRQGASGNT. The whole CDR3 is CASSRQGASGNTIYF.

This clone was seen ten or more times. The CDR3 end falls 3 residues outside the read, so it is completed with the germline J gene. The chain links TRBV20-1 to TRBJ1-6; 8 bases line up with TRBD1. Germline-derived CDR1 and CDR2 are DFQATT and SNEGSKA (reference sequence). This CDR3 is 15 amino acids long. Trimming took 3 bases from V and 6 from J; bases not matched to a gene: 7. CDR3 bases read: TGCAGTGCTAGTCCCAGACAGGGGACTAATTCACCC. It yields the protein CSASPRQGTNSP. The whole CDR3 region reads CSASPRQGTNSPLHF.

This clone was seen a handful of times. CDR3 DNA (partial): TGTGCCAGCAGTGGTCTCGGCAATGAG. Translation: CASSGLGNE. The full CDR3 protein reads CASSGLGNEQFF. The rearrangement joins TRBV2 to TRBJ2-1; D gene unclear. Read data end 3 residues before the CDR3 end; the end is taken from the germline J gene. Trimming cost V 4 bases and J 6 bases, with 7 bases left between them. The CDR3 consists of 12 residues. Germline CDR1 and CDR2: SNHLY and FYNNEI.

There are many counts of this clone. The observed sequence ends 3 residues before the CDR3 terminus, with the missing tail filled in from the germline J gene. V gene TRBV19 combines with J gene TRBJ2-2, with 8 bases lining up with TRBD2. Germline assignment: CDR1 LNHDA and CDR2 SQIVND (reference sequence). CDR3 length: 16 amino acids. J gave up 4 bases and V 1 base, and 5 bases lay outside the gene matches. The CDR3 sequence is CASSIGLALGTGELFF. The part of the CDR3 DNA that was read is TGTGCCAGTAGTATAGGACTAGCGTTAGGCACCGGGGAG.

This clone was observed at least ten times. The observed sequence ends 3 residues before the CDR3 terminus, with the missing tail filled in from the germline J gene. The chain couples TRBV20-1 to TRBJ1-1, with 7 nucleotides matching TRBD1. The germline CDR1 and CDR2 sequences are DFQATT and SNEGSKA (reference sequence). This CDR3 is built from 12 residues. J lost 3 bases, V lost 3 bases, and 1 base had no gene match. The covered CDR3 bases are TGCAGTGCTAGGACAGGGTACACTGAA. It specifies CSARTGYTE. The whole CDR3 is CSARTGYTEAFF.

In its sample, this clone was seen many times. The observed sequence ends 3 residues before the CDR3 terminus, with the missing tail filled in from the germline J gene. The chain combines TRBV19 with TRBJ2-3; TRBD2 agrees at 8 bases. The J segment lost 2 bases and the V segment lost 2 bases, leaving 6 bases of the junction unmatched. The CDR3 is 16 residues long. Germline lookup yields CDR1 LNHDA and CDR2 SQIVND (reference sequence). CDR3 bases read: TGTGCCAGTAGTATACAGAGCGGGGGATACACAGATACG. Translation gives CASSIQSGGYTDT. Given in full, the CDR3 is CASSIQSGGYTDTQYF.

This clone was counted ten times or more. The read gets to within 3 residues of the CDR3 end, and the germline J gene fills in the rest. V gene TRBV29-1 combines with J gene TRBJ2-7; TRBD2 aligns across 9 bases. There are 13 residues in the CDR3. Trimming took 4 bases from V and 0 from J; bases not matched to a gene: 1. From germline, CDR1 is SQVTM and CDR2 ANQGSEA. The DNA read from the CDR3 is TGCAGCGTTGGGCGGGGGGGCTCCTACGAG. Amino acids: CSVGRGGSYE. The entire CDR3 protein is CSVGRGGSYEQYF.

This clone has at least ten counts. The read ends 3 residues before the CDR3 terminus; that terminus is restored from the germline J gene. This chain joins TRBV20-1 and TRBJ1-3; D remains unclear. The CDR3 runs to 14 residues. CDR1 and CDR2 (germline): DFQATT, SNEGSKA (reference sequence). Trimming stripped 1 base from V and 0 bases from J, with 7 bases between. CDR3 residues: CSARVSHSGNTIYF. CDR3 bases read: TGCAGTGCTAGAGTTAGTCACTCTGGAAACACC.

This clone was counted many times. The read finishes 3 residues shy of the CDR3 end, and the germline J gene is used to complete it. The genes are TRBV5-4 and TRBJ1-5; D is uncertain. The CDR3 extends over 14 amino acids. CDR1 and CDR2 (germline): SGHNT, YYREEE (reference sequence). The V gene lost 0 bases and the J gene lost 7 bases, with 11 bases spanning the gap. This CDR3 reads CASSLDQTTQPQHF. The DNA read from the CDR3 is TGTGCCAGCAGCTTGGATCAGACAACCCAGCCC.

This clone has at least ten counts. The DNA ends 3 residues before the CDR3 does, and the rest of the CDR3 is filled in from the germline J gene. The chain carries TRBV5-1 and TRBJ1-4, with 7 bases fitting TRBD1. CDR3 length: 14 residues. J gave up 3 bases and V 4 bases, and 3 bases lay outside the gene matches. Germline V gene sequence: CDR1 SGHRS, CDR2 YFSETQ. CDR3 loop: CASSPGTANEKLFF. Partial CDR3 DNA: TGCGCCAGCAGCCCTGGGACAGCTAATGAAAAA.

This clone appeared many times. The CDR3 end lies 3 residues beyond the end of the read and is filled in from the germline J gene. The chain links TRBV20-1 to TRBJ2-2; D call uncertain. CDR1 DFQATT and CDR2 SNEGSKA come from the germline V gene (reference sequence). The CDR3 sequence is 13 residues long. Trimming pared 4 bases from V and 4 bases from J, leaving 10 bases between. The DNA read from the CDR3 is TGCAGTGCTACCCCGAGCCGCACCGGGGAG. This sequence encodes CSATPSRTGE. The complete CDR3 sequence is CSATPSRTGELFF.

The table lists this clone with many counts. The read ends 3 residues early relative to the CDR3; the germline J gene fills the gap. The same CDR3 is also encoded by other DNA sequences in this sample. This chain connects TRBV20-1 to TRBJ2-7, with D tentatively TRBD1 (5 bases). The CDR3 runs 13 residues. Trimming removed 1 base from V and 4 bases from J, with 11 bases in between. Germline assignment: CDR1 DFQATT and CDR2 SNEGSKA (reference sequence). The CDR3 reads CSARGTGRYEQYF. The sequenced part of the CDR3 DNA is TGCAGTGCTAGAGGAACAGGAAGATACGAG.

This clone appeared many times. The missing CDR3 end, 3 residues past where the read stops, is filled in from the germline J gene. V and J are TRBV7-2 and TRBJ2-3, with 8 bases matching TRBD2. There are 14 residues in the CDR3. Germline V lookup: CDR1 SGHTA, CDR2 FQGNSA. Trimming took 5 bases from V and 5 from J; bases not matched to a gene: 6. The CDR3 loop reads CASSVGGAKDTQYF. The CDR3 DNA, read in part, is TGTGCCAGCAGCGTCGGGGGGGCCAAAGATACG.

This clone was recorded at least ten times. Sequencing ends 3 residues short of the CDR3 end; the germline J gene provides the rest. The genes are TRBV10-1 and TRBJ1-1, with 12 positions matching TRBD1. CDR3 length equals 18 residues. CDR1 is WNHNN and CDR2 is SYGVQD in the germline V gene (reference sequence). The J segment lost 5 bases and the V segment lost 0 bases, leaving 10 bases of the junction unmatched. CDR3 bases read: TGCGCCAGCAGTGAGTCTAAGGGACAGGGGGCGCGTGGGACTGAA. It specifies CASSESKGQGARGTE. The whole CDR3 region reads CASSESKGQGARGTEAFF.

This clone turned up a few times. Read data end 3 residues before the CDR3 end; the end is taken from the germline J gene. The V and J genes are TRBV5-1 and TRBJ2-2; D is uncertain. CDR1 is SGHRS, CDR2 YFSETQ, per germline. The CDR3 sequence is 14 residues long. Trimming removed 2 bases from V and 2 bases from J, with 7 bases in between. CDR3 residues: CASSLDFNTGELFF. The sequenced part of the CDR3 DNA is TGCGCCAGCAGCTTAGACTTCAACACCGGGGAG. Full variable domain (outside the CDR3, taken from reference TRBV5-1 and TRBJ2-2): KAGVTQTPRYLIKTRGQQVTLSCSPISGHRSVSWYQQTPGQGLQFLFEYFSETQRNKGNFPGRFSGRQFSNSRSEMNVSTLELGDSALYLCASSLDFNTGELFFGEGSRLTVL.

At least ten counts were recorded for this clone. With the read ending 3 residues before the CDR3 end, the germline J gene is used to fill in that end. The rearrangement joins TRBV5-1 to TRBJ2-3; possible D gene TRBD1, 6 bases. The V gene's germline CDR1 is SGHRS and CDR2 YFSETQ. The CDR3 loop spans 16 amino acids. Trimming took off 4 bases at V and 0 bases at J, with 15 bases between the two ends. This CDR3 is CASSPPTTGSTDTQYF. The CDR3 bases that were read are TGCGCCAGCAGCCCCCCGACGACAGGTAGCACAGATACG.